This T cell receptor (beta chain) was captured by sequencing in a study of CD4 T cells in relation to SARS-CoV-2 and coronaviruses. About the study: ViraFEST: roughly ten-day antigen culture of PBMCs, then TCR beta CDR3 sequencing. Study outcomes and limitations: No crossreactivity against non-spike viral proteins was tested here.

Comments on this clone: What it binds is unknown.

Profiling relied on immunoSEQ multiplex PCR, and the TCRdb table lists in-frame clones only, not all of them. Of some 21,000 clones in the sample, 75% to 85% were seen once. The CDR3 runs to 14 residues. Trimming took off 2 bases at V and 5 bases at J, with 12 bases between the two ends. Looked up from germline, CDR1 is MNHEY and CDR2 is SVGEGT. Before the COVID-19 pandemic, during about 2010-2018, CD4+ T cells were taken from unexposed donors. Isolation of CD4+ T cells took place after about 9 days in culture. Testing used SARS-CoV-2 S/N and four cold-coronavirus spikes on unexposed-donor CD4+ T cells, cells permitting. Fresh IL-2 medium replaced half the medium on days 3 and 7.

The material sequenced was CD4+ T cells from PBMCs, cultured in vitro. The chain recombines TRBV6-2 or TRBV6-3 with TRBJ1-2; D perhaps matches TRBD1 (5 bases). This TCR derives from a human donor in good health. The CDR3 nucleotides are TGTGCCAGCAGTTACCCTGACAGAGGGTATGGCTACACCTTC. This sequence encodes CASSYPDRGYGYTF.